One sample yielded the 30 T cell receptor beta chains listed below, sequenced in a study of cytotoxic CD8 clonotypes in ibrutinib-treated CLL. Sequenced by immunoSEQ multiplex PCR; TCRdb stores in-frame clones only, minus some. The table includes some 200,000 clones, 79% detected once. This material consisted of PBMCs, taken after 12 months of ibrutinib treatment. Receptors originate from a human donor with chronic lymphocytic leukemia.

This rearrangement joins TRBV2 to TRBJ1-3; no firm D call. The CDR3 extends over 16 amino acids. The V gene's germline CDR1 is SNHLY and CDR2 FYNNEI. Trimming stripped 2 bases from V and 0 bases from J, with 11 bases between. CDR3 loop: CASSEIGILSGNTIYF. CDR3 sequence (DNA): TGTGCCAGCAGTGAAATTGGGATTCTCTCTGGAAACACCATATATTTT.

This sequence joins TRBV7-9 and TRBJ2-7; tentatively, D is TRBD1 (6 bases). This CDR3 comprises 13 residues. Germline lookup yields CDR1 SEHNR and CDR2 FQNEAQ (reference sequence). V was shortened by 5 bases and J by 7 bases, with 15 bases between the two germline ends. CDR3 DNA: TGTGCCAGCAGCCCCACCAGGGGTGCAGAGCAGTACTTC. Protein product: CASSPTRGAEQYF. The variable domain in full, with the rest retrieved from reference TRBV7-9 and TRBJ2-7, is DTGVSQNPRHKITKRGQNVTFRCDPISEHNRLYWYRQTLGQGPEFLTYFQNEAQLEKSRLLSDRFSAERPKGSFSTLEIQRTEQGDSAMYLCASSPTRGAEQYFGPGTRLTVT.

The V call is TRBV11-2, the J call TRBJ1-1; no definite D call. The CDR3 has 15 amino acids. Trimming took 4 bases from V and 2 from J, leaving 14 bases between them. CDR1 is SGHAT and CDR2 is FQNNGV in the germline V gene. CDR3 protein: CASSSLAIGNTEAFF. The CDR3 bases are TGTGCCAGCAGCTCCCTCGCCATTGGTAACACTGAAGCTTTCTTT.

This clone has a single count. Other DNA variants within this sample encode the same CDR3. The V call is TRBV9, the J call TRBJ2-6; D remains unclear. Deletions cut 0 bases from V and 2 bases from J, with 9 bases between. The germline V gene encodes CDR1 SGDLS and CDR2 YYNGEE. The CDR3 runs to 16 residues. This CDR3 is CASSVAGSAGANVLTF. CDR3 nucleotides: TGTGCCAGCAGCGTAGCTGGATCCGCTGGGGCCAACGTCCTGACTTTC.

The CDR3 DNA follows: TGTGCCATCAACGAGCGGGGGGAAGAGACCCAGTACTTC. This gives the protein CAINERGEETQYF. The chain has TRBV10-3 and TRBJ2-5, with 9 nucleotides matching TRBD2. This CDR3 is 13 amino acids long. Trimming cost V 7 bases and J 3 bases; bases outside gene matches: 3. From germline, CDR1 is ENHRY and CDR2 SYGVKD.

The gene calls are TRBV19 and TRBJ2-7; the match to TRBD1 covers 9 bases. Germline V gene data show CDR1 as LNHDA and CDR2 as SQIVND (reference sequence). The V segment lost 5 bases and the J segment 4 bases; nucleotides outside the gene matches: 9. This CDR3 spans 15 amino acids. Here the CDR3 DNA reads TGTGCCAGTAGTCTTCGGACAGGGGAAGGTTACGAGCAGTACTTC. Residues: CASSLRTGEGYEQYF.

The genes are TRBV6-4 and TRBJ2-5, with D perhaps assigned TRBD1 or TRBD2 (6 bases each). From germline, CDR1 is MRHNA and CDR2 SNTAGT. Trimming took off 3 bases at V and 5 bases at J, with 16 bases between the two ends. The CDR3 is 15 amino acids. Here the CDR3 DNA reads TGTGCCAGCAGTGATCGCTCGGAAGGGGGGGAGACCCAGTACTTC. This sequence encodes CASSDRSEGGETQYF.

This clone was detected a few times. This rearrangement joins TRBV25-1 to TRBJ2-3; 7 bases map to TRBD2. The J segment lost 5 bases and the V segment lost 3 bases, leaving 5 bases of the junction unmatched. The CDR3 has 14 residues. The V gene's germline CDR1 is MGHDK and CDR2 SYGVNS. Here the CDR3 DNA reads TGTGCCAGCAGTGATCCTGGGGGGGTAGATACGCAGTATTTT. Translation: CASSDPGGVDTQYF.

The CDR3 coding sequence is TGCGCCAGCAGCTTGGTGACAGGGGTTCAAGAGACCCAGTACTTC. Its translation is CASSLVTGVQETQYF. The chain combines TRBV5-1 with TRBJ2-5; TRBD1 matches 8 bases. In germline, CDR1 is SGHRS, CDR2 YFSETQ. The CDR3 runs 15 residues. Trimming removed 0 bases from V and 2 bases from J; junction bases left unmatched: 3.

This chain links TRBV5-4 with TRBJ1-4; 9 bases map to TRBD1. J lost 8 bases, V lost 4 bases, and 6 bases had no gene match. This CDR3 has 14 residues. Looked up from germline, CDR1 is SGHNT and CDR2 is YYREEE (reference sequence). The CDR3 reads CASSIQGAGEKLFF. As DNA, the CDR3 is TGTGCCAGCAGCATACAGGGGGCTGGAGAAAAACTGTTTTTT.

In nucleotides, the CDR3 is TGTGCCAGCAGTAATCCAGGGTATGAGCAGTTCTTC. Translation gives CASSNPGYEQFF. The V and J genes are TRBV2 and TRBJ2-1; a weak D match, TRBD1 (5 bases). Trimming stripped 5 bases from V and 8 bases from J, with 10 bases between. The CDR3 length is 12 residues. The germline V gene has CDR1 SNHLY and CDR2 FYNNEI.

This chain joins TRBV5-1 and TRBJ2-5; 12 nucleotides align to TRBD2. This CDR3 has 15 residues. Germline CDR1 SGHRS, CDR2 YFSETQ. J gave up 7 bases and V 4 bases, and 8 bases lay outside the gene matches. CDR3 nucleotides: TGCGCCAGCAGCAGCTGGACTAGCGGGGTCGGGACCCAGTACTTC. Its protein product is CASSSWTSGVGTQYF.

The chain is built from TRBV27 and TRBJ2-7; tentative D call: TRBD1 (6 bases). Germline loops: CDR1 MNHEY, CDR2 SMNVEV (reference sequence). The CDR3 runs to 13 residues. With 6 bases removed from V and 6 bases from J, the gap between germline ends came to 15 bases. The CDR3 is CASSPRGVIEQYF. For the CDR3, the DNA is TGTGCCAGCAGCCCCAGGGGAGTCATCGAGCAGTACTTC.

The chain links TRBV5-4 to TRBJ1-3; 10 bases map to TRBD1. CDR1 SGHNT and CDR2 YYREEE come from the germline V gene (reference sequence). Trimming removed 4 bases from V and 1 base from J; junction bases left unmatched: 8. The CDR3 spans 17 residues. The CDR3 sequence is CASSPTGTGESGNTIYF. The CDR3 DNA is TGTGCCAGCAGCCCGACCGGGACAGGGGAATCTGGAAACACCATATATTTT.

The chain couples TRBV14 to TRBJ2-7; 9 bases align to TRBD1. CDR3 size: 15 residues. Germline V gene lookup returns CDR1 SGHDN and CDR2 FVKESK. V lost 5 bases and J lost 3; bases outside the gene matches: 8. The CDR3 nucleotides read TGTGCCAGCAGCTTTAGGACAGGGGTACTCTACGAGCAGTACTTC. This sequence encodes CASSFRTGVLYEQYF.

In regard to this clone: The sample contains more than one DNA sequence encoding this CDR3. The V and J genes are TRBV6-5 and TRBJ2-7, with 8 positions matching TRBD1. CDR1 is MNHEY and CDR2 is SVGAGI in the germline V gene. V dropped 5 bases and J dropped 7; count of bases not matched to a gene: 7. The CDR3 sequence is 13 residues long. CDR3 sequence (DNA): TGTGCCAGCAGTCGGACAGGGCGAGGGGAGCAGTACTTC. Translating it yields CASSRTGRGEQYF.

The chain recombines TRBV7-9 with TRBJ2-1; D could derive from TRBD1 or TRBD2 (5 bases each). CDR3 size: 16 residues. In germline, CDR1 is SEHNR, CDR2 FQNEAQ (reference sequence). V was pared by 3 bases and J by 0 bases, with 12 bases between. The CDR3 here is CASSFGGSSSYNEQFF. CDR3 DNA sequence: TGTGCCAGCAGCTTTGGGGGTTCGAGCTCCTACAATGAGCAGTTCTTC.

The CDR3: CAIRRTGENTEAFF. As DNA, the CDR3 is TGTGCCATCAGGAGGACAGGGGAGAACACTGAAGCTTTCTTT. The V and J genes are TRBV10-3 and TRBJ1-1; 9 bases line up with TRBD1. After removal of 6 bases from V and 1 base from J, the junction contained 3 bases not matched to a gene. The CDR3 consists of 14 residues. Germline V gene lookup returns CDR1 ENHRY and CDR2 SYGVKD.

This clone was seen a handful of times. A far larger clone lies a single base away; this is likely a read error. Within the sample, other DNA sequences also encode this same CDR3. This chain uses TRBV20-1 with TRBJ2-7; D is unclear. Germline V lookup: CDR1 DFQATT, CDR2 SNEGSKA (reference sequence). This CDR3 is 10 amino acids long. Trimming left V 3 bases short and J 4 bases short, with 4 bases between. Here the CDR3 reads CSARSYEQYF. CDR3 in DNA: TGCAGTGCTAGGTCGTACGAGCAGTACTTC.

The CDR3 nucleotides are TGTGCCAGCAGCTTGGGGACGGTCTCCTACAATGAGCAGTTCTTC. Protein product: CASSLGTVSYNEQFF. The rearrangement uses TRBV5-4 and TRBJ2-1; no definite D call. CDR1 and CDR2 (germline): SGHNT, YYREEE (reference sequence). This CDR3 comprises 15 residues. Trimming removed 0 bases at V and 0 bases at J, with 7 bases between.

The CDR3 loop reads CASNPGQGAEKLFF. In nucleotides, the CDR3 is TGTGCCAGTAACCCGGGACAGGGGGCGGAAAAACTGTTTTTT. The chain employs TRBV19 and TRBJ1-4, with 12 bases aligning to TRBD1. Germline lookup yields CDR1 LNHDA and CDR2 SQIVND (reference sequence). The CDR3 is made up of 14 amino acids. J was trimmed by 8 bases and V by 7 bases; bases with no gene match: 5.

This chain connects TRBV1 to TRBJ2-5; the DNA was not used to check the table's D call, TRBD2. TRBV1 counts as a pseudogene. The CDR3 runs to 16 residues. The CDR3 is CTSSPFQREKGETQYF. As DNA, the CDR3 is TGCACCAGCAGCCCGTTCCAGCGGGAGAAAGGGGAGACCCAGTACTTC.

This clone was found once. The chain combines TRBV27 with TRBJ2-1; no firm D call. V was trimmed by 2 bases and J by 5 bases, leaving 7 bases between them. The germline V gene encodes CDR1 MNHEY and CDR2 SMNVEV (reference sequence). The CDR3 extends over 13 amino acids. CDR3 in DNA: TGTGCCAGCAGTTTAAAAACGGACAATGAGCAGTTCTTC. This codes for CASSLKTDNEQFF.

The chain has TRBV18 and TRBJ1-6; the D is unclear. Per the germline V gene, CDR1 is KGHSH and CDR2 is LQKENI. Between the trimmed V and J ends, which lost 3 bases and 6 bases, there was a span of 15 bases. This CDR3 is 16 amino acids long. In nucleotides, the CDR3 is TGTGCCAGCTCACCGGACCGAGATCCGGCTAATTCACCCCTCCACTTT. Protein: CASSPDRDPANSPLHF.

V is TRBV6-5 and J is TRBJ2-7; possibly TRBD1 for D (5 bases). Germline CDR1 is MNHEY and CDR2 is SVGAGI. The V end was cut by 0 bases, the J end by 3 bases, with 15 bases between. The CDR3 sequence is 16 residues long. CDR3 sequence (DNA): TGTGCCAGCAGTTACTCGTCCTCAGGGTCGGGCTACGAGCAGTACTTC. Protein product: CASSYSSSGSGYEQYF.

CDR3 DNA sequence: TGCGCCAGCAGCGCACAAGGAATATACTACGAGCAGTACTTC. Translating gives CASSAQGIYYEQYF. J is TRBJ2-7 and V is TRBV5-1; D is undetermined. V was trimmed by 4 bases and J by 3 bases, leaving 14 bases between them. The CDR3 has 14 residues. Looked up from germline, CDR1 is SGHRS and CDR2 is YFSETQ. The full variable domain, rest sourced from reference TRBV5-1 and TRBJ2-7, is KAGVTQTPRYLIKTRGQQVTLSCSPISGHRSVSWYQQTPGQGLQFLFEYFSETQRNKGNFPGRFSGRQFSNSRSEMNVSTLELGDSALYLCASSAQGIYYEQYFGPGTRLTVT.

This chain links TRBV6-5 with TRBJ2-1; D possibly matches TRBD1 or TRBD2 (7 bases each). The CDR3 spans 15 residues. Germline V gene sequence: CDR1 MNHEY, CDR2 SVGAGI. Between the trimmed V and J ends, which lost 4 bases and 5 bases, there was a span of 15 bases. CDR3 sequence reads: CASSFQGGLDNEQFF. For the CDR3, the DNA is TGTGCCAGCAGTTTTCAGGGGGGGCTCGACAATGAGCAGTTCTTC.

The chain uses TRBV2 and TRBJ1-1; no definite D call. Trimming cost V 8 bases and J 5 bases, with 12 bases left between them. Germline CDR1 and CDR2: SNHLY and FYNNEI. CDR3 size: 12 residues. CDR3: CASRRLWTEAFF. In nucleotides, the CDR3 is TGTGCCAGCCGCCGGTTGTGGACTGAAGCTTTCTTT.

The V call is TRBV11-3, the J call TRBJ2-5; 8 bases agree with TRBD1. J was trimmed by 5 bases and V by 3 bases; bases with no gene match: 5. Germline CDR1 reads SGHNT; CDR2 reads YENEEA. The CDR3 length is 14 residues. The CDR3 DNA reads TGTGCCAGCAGCTTTTCAGGGGGCGAGGAGACCCAGTACTTC. It specifies CASSFSGGEETQYF.

V gene TRBV6-5 combines with J gene TRBJ1-2; 8 bases agree with TRBD1. This CDR3 contains 16 residues. The V gene's germline CDR1 is MNHEY and CDR2 SVGAGI. V shed 3 bases and J 2 bases; nucleotides not matched to a gene: 8. CDR3: CASSYLGQGKNYGYTF. CDR3 DNA sequence: TGTGCCAGCAGTTATCTCGGACAGGGCAAGAACTATGGCTACACCTTC.